The present T cell receptor beta chain was sequenced within a study of response to subunit inactivated influenza vaccine. Study-level results: Few additional T cells are recruited per seasonal influenza vaccination, authors suggested.

Germline assignment: CDR1 DFQATT and CDR2 SNEGSKA (reference sequence). This CDR3 contains 17 residues. The V and J ends lost 3 bases and 4 bases, in that order; junction bases with no gene match: 10. A word on this clonotype: What it binds is unknown.

TCRdb reprocessed the RT-PCR reads via MiXCR and lists one record per CDR3 protein. The table lists 450,000 to 600,000 distinct CDR3 sequences, approximately 7.2% of them singletons. The TCR sequence derives from a man aged 50 to 69 who received an inactivated influenza vaccine. The specimen was PBMCs from blood, collected around 25 months after vaccination. The chain recombines TRBV20-1 with TRBJ2-6; TRBD2 agrees at 9 bases. Here the CDR3 DNA reads TGCAGTGCTAGGCGAGCGGGGGGCCTGGGCGGGGCCAACGTCCTGACTTTC. Residues: CSARRAGGLGGANVLTF.